The 31 T cell receptor beta chains reported below all come from one sample, sequenced in a study of cytotoxic CD8 clonotypes in ibrutinib-treated CLL. TCRdb's copy holds only in-frame clones and misses some; the assay was immunoSEQ multiplex PCR. Found here are 110,000 to 150,000 clones, about 70% of them singletons; the top ten hold 4.5% to 6.5%. Sequencing used PBMCs, obtained after 24 months of ibrutinib treatment. The source of these receptors is a human donor with chronic lymphocytic leukemia.

This clone appeared once. The gene calls are TRBV6-6 and TRBJ1-1; weak D call: TRBD1 (5 bases). Germline CDR1 MNHNY, CDR2 SVGAGI (reference sequence). The CDR3 totals 14 residues. Trimming shortened V by 7 bases and J by 3 bases, and 15 bases separated the two germline ends. Here the CDR3 reads CASIGAWSDTEAFF. The CDR3 region has the DNA TGTGCCAGCATTGGGGCATGGTCGGACACTGAAGCTTTCTTT.

The chain combines TRBV7-2 with TRBJ2-3; the match to TRBD2 covers 10 bases. Germline lookup yields CDR1 SGHTA and CDR2 FQGNSA. Trimming cost V 6 bases and J 2 bases; bases outside gene matches: 8. The CDR3 covers 16 residues. The CDR3 loop reads CASRLILAGHTDTQYF. CDR3 coding DNA: TGTGCCAGCAGACTAATACTAGCGGGACACACAGATACGCAGTATTTT.

In this sample, this clone turned up once. The chain joins TRBV19 to TRBJ2-2, with D perhaps TRBD1 (5 bases). The CDR3 has 14 residues. CDR1 LNHDA and CDR2 SQIVND come from the germline V gene (reference sequence). The V gene lost 6 bases and the J gene lost 4 bases, with 12 bases spanning the gap. CDR3 DNA: TGTGCCAGTAGCACCCAGGGTTTCACCGGGGAGCTGTTTTTT. Translation: CASSTQGFTGELFF. Together with reference TRBV19 and TRBJ2-2, the CDR3 gives the full variable domain: DGGITQSPKYLFRKEGQNVTLSCEQNLNHDAMYWYRQDPGQGLRLIYYSQIVNDFQKGDIAEGYSVSREKKESFPLTVTSAQKNPTAFYLCASSTQGFTGELFFGEGSRLTVL.

The count of this clone is one. The V call is TRBV6-5, the J call TRBJ2-7, with 8 positions matching TRBD1. Germline CDR1 is MNHEY and CDR2 is SVGAGI. This CDR3 spans 13 amino acids. The V gene end was trimmed by 5 bases and the J gene end by 5 bases; junction bases not matched to a gene: 5. CDR3 loop: CASSRTGRHEQYF. CDR3 nucleotides: TGTGCCAGCAGTCGGACAGGGCGCCACGAGCAGTACTTC.

This rearrangement joins TRBV5-1 to TRBJ1-1; D perhaps matches TRBD1 (5 bases). Germline-derived CDR1 and CDR2 are SGHRS and YFSETQ. The V gene lost 5 bases and the J gene lost 4 bases, with 15 bases spanning the gap. The CDR3 length is 14 residues. The CDR3 sequence is CASRQGAEGTEAFF. DNA for the CDR3: TGCGCCAGCAGGCAGGGAGCCGAAGGCACTGAAGCTTTCTTT.

The chain has TRBV2 and TRBJ1-1; D possibly corresponds to TRBD1 (6 bases). CDR1 and CDR2 (germline): SNHLY, FYNNEI. Trimming took 4 bases from V and 0 from J, leaving 15 bases between them. The CDR3 loop spans 16 amino acids. In DNA form, the CDR3 reads TGTGCCAGCAGTGCCCTGGGGGGCGGTTTGAACACTGAAGCTTTCTTT. It translates to CASSALGGGLNTEAFF.

V and J are TRBV20-1 and TRBJ2-1; D gene ambiguous. The germline V gene encodes CDR1 DFQATT and CDR2 SNEGSKA (reference sequence). This CDR3 region has 10 residues. CDR3 in amino acids: CSGPADEQFF. In nucleotides, the CDR3 is TGCAGCGGGCCCGCGGATGAGCAGTTCTTC.

The chain joins TRBV10-3 to TRBJ1-2, with D possibly being TRBD1 (5 bases). The CDR3 sequence is 15 residues long. Per germline, CDR1 ENHRY and CDR2 SYGVKD. V lost 3 bases to trimming and J lost 0 bases, with 11 bases between them. The CDR3 spells CAISDPGGANYGYTF. CDR3 bases: TGTGCCATCAGTGACCCCGGGGGGGCTAACTATGGCTACACCTTC.

The chain combines TRBV27 with TRBJ2-4, with D uncertain. There are 18 residues in the CDR3. Germline V CDR1 and CDR2: MNHEY, SMNVEV (reference sequence). Deletions cut 0 bases from V and 1 base from J, with 16 bases between. The CDR3 spells CASSLSPPGLGAKNIQYF. Written as DNA, the CDR3 is TGTGCCAGCAGTTTATCGCCCCCCGGGTTGGGGGCCAAAAACATTCAGTACTTC.

This chain joins TRBV15 and TRBJ2-7, with 7 bases lining up with TRBD1. Germline V CDR1 and CDR2: LNHNV, YYDKDF (reference sequence). This CDR3 contains 15 residues. The V segment lost 6 bases and the J segment 5 bases; nucleotides outside the gene matches: 13. CDR3 nucleotides: TGTGCCACCAGAATGGGGCAGGGGGTTTCCCACGAGCAGTACTTC. This sequence encodes CATRMGQGVSHEQYF.

This clone came up once. This sequence joins TRBV7-2 and TRBJ2-1; the D gene could be TRBD1 or TRBD2 (6 bases each). There are 15 residues in the CDR3. CDR1 SGHTA and CDR2 FQGNSA come from the germline V gene. V was clipped by 8 bases and J by 0 bases, with 14 bases between them. The DNA for the CDR3 is TGTGCCAGCCGTCCGGGGGCTACCTCCTACAATGAGCAGTTCTTC. Translation: CASRPGATSYNEQFF.

This rearrangement joins TRBV7-8 to TRBJ1-2; TRBD1 might be the D (6 bases). The CDR3 length is 14 residues. Germline CDR1 SGHVS, CDR2 FQNEAQ. With 5 bases removed from V and 4 bases from J, the gap between germline ends came to 14 bases. The CDR3 sequence is CASSGGGTIYGYTF. CDR3 nucleotide sequence: TGTGCCAGCAGCGGGGGGGGCACGATCTATGGCTACACCTTC.

DNA for the CDR3: TGCGCCAGCAGCCCCGGGACTAGCGGGGCCCGCACAGATACGCAGTATTTT. Translation gives CASSPGTSGARTDTQYF. The genes are TRBV5-1 and TRBJ2-3; TRBD2 matches at 13 bases. Trimming at V came to 4 bases and at J to 1 base, leaving 6 bases not matched to a gene. Germline CDR1 reads SGHRS; CDR2 reads YFSETQ. The CDR3 consists of 17 residues.

V and J are TRBV5-1 and TRBJ1-3; D gene ambiguous. The CDR3 covers 14 residues. Germline CDR1 is SGHRS and CDR2 is YFSETQ. Trimming removed 2 bases at V and 0 bases at J, with 6 bases between. CDR3 loop: CASSLGYSGNTIYF. CDR3 nucleotide sequence: TGCGCCAGCAGCTTAGGGTACTCTGGAAACACCATATATTTT.

The gene calls are TRBV10-3 and TRBJ1-3, with a tentative D call TRBD1 (6 bases). CDR3 length equals 13 residues. Germline values: CDR1 ENHRY, CDR2 SYGVKD. Trimming took 11 bases from V and 0 from J, leaving 11 bases between them. Here the CDR3 reads CAATGLSGNTIYF. In nucleotides, the CDR3 is TGTGCCGCCACAGGGCTCTCTGGAAACACCATATATTTT.

The CDR3 DNA is TGCGCCAGCAGCTTGCGGCTAGCGCTGTGGGAGACCCAGTACTTC. It is translated as CASSLRLALWETQYF. The gene calls are TRBV5-1 and TRBJ2-5, with a possible D match to TRBD2 (6 bases). Trimming took 1 base from V and 5 from J, leaving 15 bases between them. Looked up from germline, CDR1 is SGHRS and CDR2 is YFSETQ. CDR3 length equals 15 residues. The complete variable domain, with remaining parts taken from reference TRBV5-1 and TRBJ2-5, reads KAGVTQTPRYLIKTRGQQVTLSCSPISGHRSVSWYQQTPGQGLQFLFEYFSETQRNKGNFPGRFSGRQFSNSRSEMNVSTLELGDSALYLCASSLRLALWETQYFGPGTRLLVL.

The chain couples TRBV7-9 to TRBJ2-7; 7 nucleotides line up with TRBD2. In germline, CDR1 is SEHNR, CDR2 FQNEAQ (reference sequence). The V and J ends lost 1 base and 4 bases, in that order; junction bases with no gene match: 7. There are 15 residues in the CDR3. CDR3 amino acids: CASSLGWSSGYEQYF. In nucleotides, the CDR3 is TGTGCCAGCAGCTTAGGGTGGTCTAGCGGATACGAGCAGTACTTC.

In its sample, this clone was seen a few times. The V call is TRBV4-2, the J call TRBJ1-1; D call uncertain. CDR1 and CDR2 (germline): LGHNA, YNFKEQ. This CDR3 has 16 amino acids. V was cut by 1 base and J by 10 bases, with 22 bases left in between. The CDR3 sequence is CASSQGVTRVRVGAFF. DNA of the CDR3: TGTGCCAGCAGCCAAGGAGTTACCAGAGTACGAGTTGGAGCTTTCTTT.

The chain uses TRBV7-2 and TRBJ1-1; 9 bases are a match to TRBD1. V was clipped by 6 bases and J by 2 bases; unmatched bases: 1. The CDR3 length is 13 residues. CDR1 SGHTA and CDR2 FQGNSA come from the germline V gene. DNA for the CDR3: TGTGCCAGCAGGGGACAGGGAAACACTGAAGCTTTCTTT. Translated, it gives CASRGQGNTEAFF.

Comments on this clone: Other DNA sequences of this sample code for an identical CDR3. V gene TRBV5-1 combines with J gene TRBJ2-7; 9 nucleotides align to TRBD1. The length of the CDR3 is 16 residues. Germline values: CDR1 SGHRS, CDR2 YFSETQ. V trimming: 0 bases; J trimming: 0 bases; junction bases outside the gene matches: 4. This chain's CDR3 is CASSLGPGQGSYEQYF. In DNA, the CDR3 is TGCGCCAGCAGCTTGGGTCCGGGACAGGGCTCCTACGAGCAGTACTTC.

The chain is built from TRBV9 and TRBJ1-4; 10 bases map to TRBD1. The CDR3 is 17 residues long. V lost 3 bases and J lost 7; bases outside the gene matches: 12. The V gene's germline CDR1 is SGDLS and CDR2 YYNGEE. The DNA for the CDR3 is TGTGCCAGCAGCGGGCCCGGGACAGGGGCCTTGAGTGAAAAACTGTTTTTT. Translating gives CASSGPGTGALSEKLFF.

The chain has TRBV4-2 and TRBJ2-3; TRBD2 matches at 8 bases. The V gene end was trimmed by 1 base and the J gene end by 8 bases; junction bases not matched to a gene: 8. The CDR3 has 15 residues. Germline loops: CDR1 LGHNA, CDR2 YNFKEQ. The CDR3 coding sequence is TGTGCCAGCAGCCAAGTGGGCAGCGGGAGTGGTACGCAGTATTTT. Protein product: CASSQVGSGSGTQYF.

The rearrangement uses TRBV11-2 and TRBJ2-1, with D hard to call. The V gene lost 5 bases and the J gene lost 0 bases, with 11 bases spanning the gap. The CDR3 runs to 15 residues. Looked up from germline, CDR1 is SGHAT and CDR2 is FQNNGV. CDR3 amino acids: CASSPEWNSYNEQFF. The DNA for the CDR3 is TGTGCCAGCAGCCCAGAGTGGAACTCCTACAATGAGCAGTTCTTC.

This chain uses TRBV18 with TRBJ1-2, with D perhaps TRBD1 (5 bases). V was cut by 0 bases and J by 4 bases, with 9 bases left in between. The CDR3 extends over 14 amino acids. Per germline, CDR1 KGHSH and CDR2 LQKENI. CDR3 sequence (DNA): TGTGCCAGCTCACCACCCTCAGGGTTCTATGGCTACACCTTC. Its translation: CASSPPSGFYGYTF. Variable domain in full (rest from reference TRBV18 and TRBJ1-2): NAGVMQNPRHLVRRRGQEARLRCSPMKGHSHVYWYRQLPEEGLKFMVYLQKENIIDESGMPKERFSAEFPKEGPSILRIQQVVRGDSAAYFCASSPPSGFYGYTFGSGTRLTVV.

This sequence joins TRBV28 and TRBJ1-1; TRBD1 is a possible D gene (5 bases). CDR1 is MDHEN and CDR2 is SYDVKM in the germline V gene. V lost 3 bases and J lost 1, with 6 bases in between. The CDR3 runs 13 residues. The CDR3 DNA reads as TGTGCCAGCAGTTTCGGGGCGAACACTGAAGCTTTCTTT. This sequence encodes CASSFGANTEAFF.

V is TRBV18 and J is TRBJ2-3, with TRBD1 matching 10 bases. Looked up from germline, CDR1 is KGHSH and CDR2 is LQKENI. The junction had 3 bases not matched to a gene; V was cut back by 4 bases and J by 2 bases. The CDR3 extends over 15 amino acids. The CDR3 DNA is TGTGCCAGCTCACTAGGGACAGGGGCCACAGATACGCAGTATTTT. Amino acid sequence: CASSLGTGATDTQYF.

The V call is TRBV30, the J call TRBJ2-7; no reliable D call. CDR3 length: 14 amino acids. V dropped 2 bases and J dropped 2 bases, with 13 bases sitting between them. Germline loops: CDR1 GTSNPN, CDR2 SVGIG (reference sequence). The CDR3 here is CAWSPPIRAYEQYF. The CDR3 DNA follows: TGTGCCTGGAGTCCCCCAATACGGGCCTACGAGCAGTACTTC. The variable domain in full, completed from reference TRBV30 and TRBJ2-7, reads SQTIHQWPATLVQPVGSPLSLECTVEGTSNPNLYWYRQAAGRGLQLLFYSVGIGQISSEVPQNLSASRPQDRQFILSSKKLLLSDSGFYLCAWSPPIRAYEQYFGPGTRLTVT.

V is TRBV7-3 and J is TRBJ2-1; 12 bases are a match to TRBD2. Trimming at V came to 5 bases and at J to 1 base, leaving 12 bases not matched to a gene. Per the germline V gene, CDR1 is SGHTA and CDR2 is FQGTGA. The CDR3 length is 19 residues. The CDR3 nucleotides read TGTGCCAGCAGCCGCCTAGCGGGGGGGTTCGCAGGATCCTACAATGAGCAGTTCTTC. It is translated as CASSRLAGGFAGSYNEQFF.

The gene calls are TRBV28 and TRBJ1-3; D might be TRBD1 (5 bases). The CDR3 covers 15 residues. CDR1 and CDR2 (germline): MDHEN, SYDVKM. Trimming pared 5 bases from V and 3 bases from J, leaving 14 bases between. The CDR3 protein is CASSPFQGNGNTIYF. DNA of the CDR3: TGTGCCAGCAGTCCATTCCAGGGAAATGGAAACACCATATATTTT.

The chain couples TRBV4-2 to TRBJ1-1; 10 bases map to TRBD1. This CDR3 region has 15 residues. Germline CDR1 and CDR2: LGHNA and YNFKEQ. V trimming: 1 base; J trimming: 5 bases; junction bases outside the gene matches: 4. In nucleotides, the CDR3 is TGTGCCAGCAGCCAAGCTTCGGGACAGGGGACTGAAGCTTTCTTT. It is translated as CASSQASGQGTEAFF.

The V call is TRBV6-4, the J call TRBJ2-3; 7 positions agree with TRBD2. Per the germline V gene, CDR1 is MRHNA and CDR2 is SNTAGT. The CDR3 runs to 13 residues. The V gene end was trimmed by 0 bases and the J gene end by 7 bases; junction bases not matched to a gene: 1. CDR3 sequence (DNA): TGTGCCAGCAGTGACTCGGGAGGGTATACGCAGTATTTT. As protein: CASSDSGGYTQYF.